This T cell receptor (beta chain) is drawn from a study of cytomegalovirus exposure and HLA in healthy donors (dated by TCRdb to about 2017). At the level of the whole study: According to an earlier analysis of a few hundred of the donors, some 170 million T cells yielded 120 million or so unique TCR beta sequences and roughly 280 Gb of sequence data. Roughly 300 gigabases of sequencing data and 91 million or so unique TCR sequences made up an early release that covered nearly 650 HLA-typed donors. Among the roughly 430 genotyped donors, under 90% belonged to the genetic ancestry cluster associated with self-reported Caucasian donors. The study aimed to test whether cataloging public T cell receptors could reveal signatures of past pathogen exposure. The T cell repertoires of 666 subjects were profiled by immunosequencing and related to cytomegalovirus serostatus. Along with the roughly 710-subject first cohort, a separate validation cohort of approximately 110 different subjects was used. To predict cytomegalovirus infection status, the study combined high-throughput TCR immunosequencing, statistical association of individual TCRs with disease status, and machine learning. In a later analysis, previously published TCR beta repertoires from several hundred donors were re-analyzed and high-resolution HLA genotyping was added so that TCR occurrence patterns could be studied. Rather than drawing on any new phenotypic data, the later analysis identified candidate immune exposures from TCR beta sequences and the way those sequences occurred across donors. An earlier analysis of 587 of the donors used high-throughput TCR beta sequencing to judge whether each TCR beta V gene segment behaved as functional or pseudogenic. Alongside the repertoire data, information on donor age, sex, ethnicity and CMV serostatus was compiled. A later genetic analysis used genome-wide SNP genotypes for about 60% of the 666 donors, treating that subset as a discovery cohort. All discovery cohort repertoires had been generated on a single sequencing platform. HLA typing covered class I and class II loci at four-digit resolution. The number of typed donors differed by locus: about 620-640 for A, B, C, DRB1 and DQB1; approximately 520 for DQA1; 606 for DPA1; and around 470 for DPB1. Because of strong linkage in the cohort, 4 to 6 DR-DQ haplotypes were treated as single units for association and clustering. Among around 400 genotyped donors of the cohort, an average of approximately 250,000 unique TCR beta nucleotide sequences were sequenced per donor, around 20% of them non-productive. The study at large found these results: The study gave a list of 150 to 200 TCR beta chains associated with cytomegalovirus. According to a later analysis, parvovirus B19, influenza, CMV and Epstein-Barr virus appeared linked to several top co-occurrence clusters. In both the original and validation cohorts, the classifier was reported to diagnose cytomegalovirus status with high specificity and sensitivity. A group of highly shared sequence variants was considered likely to be a technical artifact of the sequencing pipeline. Some IMGT-functional V segments, including TRBV6-2 and TRBV6-3, could not be told apart with the 87-base-pair reads, so those segments were excluded. An earlier analysis of approximately 500 of the donors showed that most TCR beta V segments appeared in productive rearrangements either about 87% or about 30% of the time, which broadly matched IMGT annotations. Because HLA typing was unavailable for some donors at each locus, only the typed subset was used in association tests. This cohort had only TCR beta chains sequenced, and the lack of alpha or paired-chain data limited which features could be detected. When HLA alleles, especially DR and DQ, strongly co-occurred, TCR associations were difficult to assign to individual alleles. It was suggested by the authors that the approach could potentially be generalized to other disease states and immunological phenotypes. Sequencing depth was assumed to be roughly uniform across donors in the presence/absence analyses, though that assumption may not hold. At a false discovery rate of 0.05, a later analysis linked 15,000 to 20,000 TCR beta sequences to specific HLA alleles. CMV serostatus was the only immune exposure information available for the cohort. According to a later analysis, TCR association rates differed among HLA loci, with DRB1 alleles showing the most associated TCRs and HLA-C alleles showing the fewest. A few of the identified cytomegalovirus-associated TCR beta chains were confirmed in vitro to be specific for cytomegalovirus antigens. A later analysis found that most CMV-associated TCR beta chains appeared HLA-restricted, with HLA associations seemingly driven largely by CMV exposure. In a later analysis, HLA-associated TCR beta chains showed more clonal expansion and lower generation probabilities than non-associated chains that were equally common. V-gene and J-gene trimming of TCR beta chains was associated with a missense DCLRE1C variant in a later genetic analysis, and the association was replicated in an independent cohort. According to a later genetic analysis, donors in an Asian-associated ancestry cluster had fewer N-insertions in productive TCRs than the approximately 630-donor mean. Approximately 16 rarely observed V segments, including chromosome 9 orphons, were excluded from the earlier analysis of several hundred of the donors because counts were too low. Most TCR sequences were seen in very few donors, while some public TCRs were found in many individuals. Correlated functional status among segregating V segments might reflect linkage disequilibrium, but an unknown experimental factor could not be ruled out. A further reported finding was that TCR beta sequences accurately predicted the HLA-A and HLA-B alleles for most subjects in the first cohort.

From a lookup of the germline V gene, CDR1 and CDR2 are SGHVS and FNYEAQ. From the cysteine through the phenylalanine, the CDR3 covers 15 amino acids. Only CDR3 DNA is held: 45 bases, read in frame from base 1. Deletion took 3 bases off V and 10 bases off J, with a span of 16 bases between the germline ends. The cohort comprised fewer than 750 healthy bone marrow donors. Cohort members were all nominally healthy when sampled, although unrecorded immune exposures were likely present. The donor tested CMV seronegative and was one of the 352 seronegative cohort members. A peripheral blood sample was provided by each donor, and peripheral blood mononuclear cells were used for TCR beta sequencing. The Qiagen DNeasy Blood Extraction Kit was used to extract genomic DNA from the blood cell samples. Receptor amplification or capture employed the immunoSEQ multiplex PCR assay. For the multiplex PCR, a mixture combining 60 forward primers for TCR Vbeta segments and 13 reverse primers for TCR Jbeta segments was used. Amplification of the CDR3 region of rearranged TCR beta genes was performed with a multiplex PCR assay on genomic DNA. Amplified TCR beta libraries were sequenced as 87-base-pair reads on the Illumina HiSeq System. The original pipeline was this. A later analysis tallied around 80 million unique TCR beta chains across the 550 to 850 repertoires, and about 10 million of those chains were shared by two or more donors. Raw reads were error-corrected and collapsed into unique sequences with a nearest-neighbor algorithm that merged closely related sequences to remove PCR and sequencing errors. V, D and J gene segments were assigned by aligning CDR3 sequences to IMGT reference sequences. Each retained sequence needed at least a six-nucleotide match to both a V gene segment and a J gene segment. A rearrangement was called productive if the CDR3 had no stop codons and remained in frame with V and J, and every other rearrangement was called non-productive. CDR3 was defined according to IMGT convention as the region running from the second conserved V-encoded cysteine to the conserved J-encoded phenylalanine. The earlier analysis of some 600 of the donors excluded sequences that lacked an unambiguous match to a single V gene segment. In an earlier analysis of about 590 of the donors, a V segment was called functional when productive rearrangements were above 56.7%, and segregating when the standard deviation between donors exceeded 5%. To diagnose cytomegalovirus status from the catalog of TCR beta chain sequences, a statistical classification framework was built. In a later analysis, TCR nucleotide sequences were compared against IMGT/GENE-DB human TR gene sequences so that V and J genes could be assigned. The TCRdist pipeline was used in a later analysis to assign CDR3 sequences and most-parsimonious VDJ recombination scenarios. In a later analysis, each TCR beta chain was defined by its CDR3 amino acid sequence together with its V-gene family, and reads lacking a unique V-gene family were excluded. A later analysis removed roughly 590 highly shared, low-generation-probability nucleotide sequences to deal with suspected cross-contamination and a sequencing artifact. In a later analysis, a clonal expansion index for each public chain was calculated from normalized within-repertoire ranks of inferred template counts. In a later analysis, generation probabilities were computed with a VDJ recombination model fitted to out-of-frame rearrangements, and the resulting probabilities were checked against IGoR. In a later analysis, hypergeometric tests were used to score TCR-TCR, TCR-HLA and TCR-CMV co-occurrence, with a repertoire-size bias correction applied to TCR pairs. To estimate false discovery rates, a later analysis permuted the HLA or CMV assignments 20 times. A later analysis grouped co-occurring TCRs with DBSCAN, adding TCRdist sequence similarity when clustering within HLA-allele-positive subsets. For co-occurrence clustering, repertoires with fewer than 30,000 or more than 120,000 public chains were excluded, along with roughly five repertoires with anomalous nucleotide sharing. TCRdb took this table from immuneACCESS and kept in-frame rearrangements with V and J called. Such tables lack part of the clones; where checked against another copy, unresolved V genes explain under half of the gap, and the rest is unexplained. V, J and clone size are taken as reported in that table, and D and trimming were inferred from the DNA itself. This sample is represented by 95,000 to 150,000 clones; 81% of them were singletons. The top ten hold roughly 0.99% of the sample.

In regard to this clone: Its antigen remains unidentified. Qualities for individual bases were not recorded, and no much larger clone is one base off.

The sample consisted of PBMCs. The TCR was taken from a young woman in good health and CMV-seronegative. The chain is assembled from TRBV7-6 and TRBJ1-6; the D gene is perhaps TRBD1, on 6 matching bases. The CDR3 reads CASSFSTGSDSPLHF. At the DNA level, the sequence is TGTGCCAGCAGCTTTAGTACAGGGTCTGACTCACCCCTCCACTTT.